The 27 T cell receptor beta chains presented below share a single source sample, sequenced in a study of blood T cells in healthy people across ages. The use of a sample-barcoded 5' primer and a J-beta primer mix characterized a second PCR of 7 to 11 cycles. Each CDR3 protein gets one entry after TCRdb re-called the 5' RACE reads with MiXCR. The sample yields about 1.5 million distinct CDR3 sequences, under 55% seen once. The sequenced material came from blood. The receptors here all came from a woman aged 18-30 years in good health.

This rearrangement joins TRBV4-2 to TRBJ2-7; D could derive from TRBD1 or TRBD2 (5 bases each). The CDR3 is 14 amino acids. Per the germline V gene, CDR1 is LGHNA and CDR2 is YNFKEQ. With 3 bases removed from V and 2 bases from J, the gap between germline ends came to 11 bases. CDR3 amino acids: CASSQAEGPYEQYF. DNA for the CDR3: TGTGCCAGCAGCCAGGCCGAGGGACCCTACGAGCAGTACTTC.

The V gene is TRBV4-1, the J gene TRBJ1-2; 8 bases are shared with TRBD1. Germline assignment: CDR1 MGHRA and CDR2 YSYEKL. This CDR3 is 16 amino acids long. The V gene end was trimmed by 1 base and the J gene end by 3 bases; junction bases not matched to a gene: 7. The DNA of the CDR3 is TGCGCCAGCAGCCAAGCTTCCGGGACAGGCGACTATGGCTACACCTTC. The encoded protein is CASSQASGTGDYGYTF.

The chain is built from TRBV4-2 and TRBJ2-5; D is undetermined. The end of the DNA aligns better with TRBJ2-7, so the J call may be wrong. There are 15 residues in the CDR3. Germline CDR1 LGHNA, CDR2 YNFKEQ. The chain's CDR3 is CASSPGPAEPYEQYF. DNA of the CDR3: TGTGCCAGCAGCCCAGGTCCGGCAGAACCCTACGAGCAGTACTTC.

The chain employs TRBV7-2 and TRBJ2-3; 7 bases fit TRBD1. In germline, CDR1 is SGHTA, CDR2 FQGNSA. The CDR3 is made up of 15 amino acids. The V segment lost 4 bases and the J segment 1 base; nucleotides outside the gene matches: 5. The chain's CDR3 is CASSSIGQGTDTQYF. CDR3 DNA sequence: TGTGCCAGCAGCTCGATTGGACAGGGCACAGATACGCAGTATTTT.

This clonotype was detected a few times. A read error may produce the germline difference seen at one junction end. The rearrangement uses TRBV5-1 and TRBJ1-1; D is possibly TRBD1 (5 bases). Germline V gene data show CDR1 as SGHRS and CDR2 as YFSETQ. CDR3 length: 16 residues. The CDR3 DNA reads as TGCGCTAGCAGCTGGGGGGACCCTAACATGAACACTGAAGCTTTCTTT. Its protein is CASSWGDPNMNTEAFF.

V and J are TRBV25-1 and TRBJ2-1; TRBD1 aligns across 7 bases. The DNA end lines up better with TRBJ2-7; the J call may be wrong. Germline V CDR1 and CDR2: MGHDK, SYGVNS. There are 16 residues in the CDR3. Written as DNA, the CDR3 is TGTGCCAGCAGTGAAATCGAGACAGGGCTCCACAATGAGCAGTACTTC. This gives the protein CASSEIETGLHNEQYF.

The CDR3 region is CASSSLLDSGLAGSYNEQFF. Here the CDR3 DNA reads TGTGCCAGCAGTTCTCTACTCGACAGCGGGCTAGCGGGATCCTACAATGAGCAGTTCTTC. This chain connects TRBV28 to TRBJ2-1, with 9 bases identical to TRBD2. The CDR3 spans 20 residues. V shed 4 bases and J 1 base; nucleotides not matched to a gene: 17. Germline CDR1 reads MDHEN; CDR2 reads SYDVKM.

The table lists this clonotype with a few counts. The V and J genes are TRBV27 and TRBJ1-6; no clear D gene. V lost 0 bases and J 10 bases, leaving 13 bases between the germline ends. The germline CDR1 and CDR2 sequences are MNHEY and SMNVEV (reference sequence). The CDR3 totals 15 residues. The CDR3 protein is CASSLSTGLYSPLHF. Here the CDR3 DNA reads TGTGCCAGCAGTTTATCGACTGGGCTATACTCACCCCTCCACTTT.

This chain joins TRBV6-2 or TRBV6-3 and TRBJ2-3; a possible D gene is TRBD1 (5 bases). Per germline, CDR1 MNHEY and CDR2 SVGEGT. The CDR3 length is 12 residues. V was cut by 6 bases and J by 2 bases, with 6 bases left in between. Written as DNA, the CDR3 is TGTGCCAGCAGACAGGTCACAGATACGCAGTATTTT. Amino acid sequence: CASRQVTDTQYF.

The rearrangement joins TRBV7-2 to TRBJ1-2, with 7 bases identical to TRBD1. The CDR3 runs to 13 residues. With 5 bases clipped from V and 7 bases from J, the junction kept 7 bases outside the gene matches. The germline V gene encodes CDR1 SGHTA and CDR2 FQGNSA. CDR3: CASSVRDSFGYTF. The CDR3 bases are TGTGCCAGCAGCGTAAGGGACAGCTTTGGCTACACCTTC. The whole variable domain, filled in from reference TRBV7-2 and TRBJ1-2, reads GAGVSQSPSNKVTEKGKDVELRCDPISGHTALYWYRQSLGQGLEFLIYFQGNSAPDKSGLPSDRFSAERTGGSVSTLTIQRTQQEDSAVYLCASSVRDSFGYTFGSGTRLTVV.

This clonotype was found a few times. The chain couples TRBV12-3 or TRBV12-4 to TRBJ2-7; tentative D call: TRBD1 (5 bases). Trimming took 5 bases from V and 6 from J, leaving 11 bases between them. The CDR3 extends over 12 amino acids. The CDR3 nucleotides are TGTGCCAGCAGTCAAGGGGATCTCGAGCAGTACTTC. Its protein is CASSQGDLEQYF.

In regard to this clonotype: Being one base from a much bigger clone, this may be a read error. This chain joins TRBV12-3 or TRBV12-4 and TRBJ2-5, with 11 bases identical to TRBD2. Germline trimming cut 7 bases from V and 11 bases from J; bases unmatched to any gene: 15. This CDR3 is 15 amino acids long. CDR3 bases: TGTGCCAGCACCTCCCTAGCGGGAGGACCCAATGAGCAGTACTTC. Encoded protein: CASTSLAGGPNEQYF.

The CDR3 DNA follows: TGTGCCAGCAGTTCGCAAGGGGGCTCGTCGCCCCAGCATTTT. Protein: CASSSQGGSSPQHF. V usage is TRBV28 and J usage is TRBJ1-5; TRBD1 agrees at 7 bases. V lost 4 bases and J lost 9; bases outside the gene matches: 9. This CDR3 comprises 14 residues. Germline V gene lookup returns CDR1 MDHEN and CDR2 SYDVKM.

The chain uses TRBV6-2 or TRBV6-3 and TRBJ2-1; a possible D gene is TRBD1 (6 bases). CDR1 is MNHEY and CDR2 is SVGEGT in the germline V gene. Trimming removed 8 bases at V and 5 bases at J, with 19 bases between. The CDR3 totals 15 residues. CDR3 sequence (DNA): TGTGCCAGCCAAACACAGGGAAGGGCGCACAATGAGCAGTTCTTC. Protein: CASQTQGRAHNEQFF.

The chain uses TRBV11-2 and TRBJ2-3; the match to TRBD1 covers 9 bases. CDR3 length: 17 amino acids. The V segment lost 8 bases and the J segment 2 bases; nucleotides outside the gene matches: 14. The germline V gene encodes CDR1 SGHAT and CDR2 FQNNGV. CDR3 loop: CASESGFRTGDTDTQYF. In nucleotides, the CDR3 is TGTGCCAGCGAAAGTGGGTTCCGGACAGGGGACACAGATACGCAGTATTTT.

The chain employs TRBV6-5 and TRBJ1-5; no clear D gene. The V gene lost 6 bases and the J gene lost 2 bases, with 14 bases spanning the gap. The germline CDR1 and CDR2 sequences are MNHEY and SVGAGI. The CDR3 has 15 amino acids. CDR3: CASRPGNSGNQPQHF. DNA for the CDR3: TGTGCCAGCAGACCCGGGAACTCGGGCAATCAGCCCCAGCATTTT.

This chain connects TRBV12-3 or TRBV12-4 to TRBJ2-5; 7 bases are a match to TRBD2. The junction had 11 bases not matched to a gene; V was cut back by 3 bases and J by 4 bases. CDR3 length: 16 amino acids. The CDR3 sequence is CASSFNVGGRRETQYF. The DNA of the CDR3 is TGTGCCAGCAGTTTTAACGTAGGCGGGAGAAGAGAGACCCAGTACTTC.

The V call is TRBV10-3, the J call TRBJ2-1, with TRBD2 matching 8 bases. The length of the CDR3 is 12 residues. Germline-derived CDR1 and CDR2 are ENHRY and SYGVKD. The V and J ends lost 7 bases and 13 bases, in that order; junction bases with no gene match: 9. The CDR3: CAITTSANLQFF. The CDR3 bases are TGTGCCATCACGACTAGCGCCAATCTTCAGTTCTTC.

The V and J genes are TRBV7-9 and TRBJ1-2, with TRBD1 identical over 9 bases. Germline lookup yields CDR1 SEHNR and CDR2 FQNEAQ (reference sequence). With 3 bases clipped from V and 7 bases from J, the junction kept 12 bases outside the gene matches. The CDR3 is 16 residues long. The CDR3 region has the DNA TGTGCCAGCAGCTTGTACCGGGACAGGGAAATGAGTGGCTACACCTTC. This encodes CASSLYRDREMSGYTF.

The V and J genes are TRBV5-6 and TRBJ2-5, with D unclear. The CDR3 consists of 13 residues. V lost 4 bases, J lost 2 bases, and 9 bases lay in between. The V gene's germline CDR1 is SGHDT and CDR2 YYEEEE. The CDR3 DNA sequence: TGTGCCAGCAGCATCCTAGAACAAGAGACCCAGTACTTC. It translates to CASSILEQETQYF.

This clonotype was seen a few times. The chain has TRBV29-1 and TRBJ1-5, with D unresolved. The germline V gene has CDR1 SQVTM and CDR2 ANQGSEA. V lost 2 bases and J 0 bases, leaving 8 bases between the germline ends. The CDR3 covers 14 residues. CDR3 DNA: TGCAGCGTTGAAACAGATGATAGCAATCAGCCCCAGCATTTT. This encodes CSVETDDSNQPQHF.

The chain combines TRBV14 with TRBJ2-1, with 7 bases lining up with TRBD2. This CDR3 comprises 18 residues. CDR1 and CDR2 (germline): SGHDN, FVKESK. Trimming at V came to 5 bases and at J to 3 bases, leaving 16 bases not matched to a gene. The CDR3 loop is CASSGRDYQGEHYNEQFF. Written as DNA, the CDR3 is TGTGCCAGCAGCGGTCGGGACTACCAGGGAGAGCACTACAATGAGCAGTTCTTC. The complete variable domain, with remaining parts taken from reference TRBV14 and TRBJ2-1, reads EAGVTQFPSHSVIEKGQTVTLRCDPISGHDNLYWYRRVMGKEIKFLLHFVKESKQDESGMPNNRFLAERTGGTYSTLKVQPAELEDSGVYFCASSGRDYQGEHYNEQFFGPGTRLTVL.

This clonotype showed up just a few times. This chain links TRBV29-1 with TRBJ1-1, with a tentative D call TRBD1 (5 bases). Germline CDR1 is SQVTM and CDR2 is ANQGSEA. CDR3 length: 14 amino acids. The V and J ends lost 4 bases and 0 bases respectively, with 12 bases between them. CDR3 nucleotide sequence: TGCAGCGTTGTCACCGGGACGGTGAACACTGAAGCTTTCTTT. Translation gives CSVVTGTVNTEAFF.

This clonotype appeared a few times. The chain couples TRBV20-1 to TRBJ1-5, with D uncertain. V dropped 4 bases and J dropped 2 bases, with 15 bases sitting between them. Germline assignment: CDR1 DFQATT and CDR2 SNEGSKA (reference sequence). The CDR3 extends over 15 amino acids. CDR3 DNA sequence: TGCAGTGCTACTTCTGGAAGGTGGGGCAATCAGCCCCAGCATTTT. Its protein is CSATSGRWGNQPQHF.

This rearrangement joins TRBV7-2 to TRBJ1-1; D uncertain. Germline V gene lookup returns CDR1 SGHTA and CDR2 FQGNSA. The CDR3 totals 18 residues. V dropped 1 base and J dropped 1 base, with 19 bases sitting between them. CDR3 nucleotides: TGTGCCAGCAGCTTAGATAGGGCGGGCAGATTTAGGAACACTGAAGCTTTCTTT. Its translation: CASSLDRAGRFRNTEAFF. Full variable domain (rest looked up from reference TRBV7-2 and TRBJ1-1): GAGVSQSPSNKVTEKGKDVELRCDPISGHTALYWYRQSLGQGLEFLIYFQGNSAPDKSGLPSDRFSAERTGGSVSTLTIQRTQQEDSAVYLCASSLDRAGRFRNTEAFFGQGTRLTVV.

Concerning this clonotype: Being one base from a much bigger clone, this may be a read error. The V call is TRBV5-1, the J call TRBJ2-4; possible D gene TRBD2, 5 bases. V was clipped by 4 bases and J by 13 bases, with 21 bases between them. The germline V gene encodes CDR1 SGHRS and CDR2 YFSETQ. This CDR3 is 14 amino acids long. The CDR3 spells CASSPPGIYNEQYF. The CDR3, as DNA: TGCGCCAGCAGCCCCCCGGGGATTTACAATGAGCAGTACTTC. Variable domain in full (rest from reference TRBV5-1 and TRBJ2-4): KAGVTQTPRYLIKTRGQQVTLSCSPISGHRSVSWYQQTPGQGLQFLFEYFSETQRNKGNFPGRFSGRQFSNSRSEMNVSTLELGDSALYLCASSPPGIYNEQYFGAGTRLSVL.

V is TRBV20-1 and J is TRBJ2-3; D remains ambiguous. This CDR3 contains 14 residues. With 7 bases removed from V and 3 bases from J, the gap between germline ends came to 17 bases. Looked up from germline, CDR1 is DFQATT and CDR2 is SNEGSKA (reference sequence). The CDR3 coding sequence is TGCAGTGTTGTAGCTGTTAGGAATACAGATACGCAGTATTTT. It specifies CSVVAVRNTDTQYF.